Listed below are T cell receptor beta chains from one sample, sequenced in a study of cytomegalovirus exposure and HLA in healthy donors. Here immunoSEQ multiplex PCR was the method, and the copy in TCRdb shows in-frame clones only, minus some. Among approximately 89,000 clones listed, under 80% were seen once. Sequencing was carried out using PBMCs. These receptors came from a man aged 25 to 40 in good health and CMV-seropositive. CDR3s include the opening cysteine and the closing phenylalanine or tryptophan. A D gene is named only where the DNA matches it firmly. Clone size is given for some rows only: seen once, a few or many times, or a class if the clone is expanded.

clone_size j_call v_call d_call cdr3_aa cdr3_nt
- TRBJ2-7 TRBV2 - CASRVGGPYEQYF TGTGCCAGCAGAGTAGGGGGACCCTACGAGCAGTACTTC
- TRBJ2-7 TRBV5-1 - CASSGVGTPSYEQYF TGCGCCAGCAGCGGAGTGGGGACACCGTCCTACGAGCAGTACTTC
few TRBJ1-1 TRBV5-1 TRBD1 CASRGQENTEAFF TGCGCCAGCAGGGGACAGGAGAACACTGAAGCTTTCTTT
- TRBJ2-2 TRBV5-1 - CASSLSRAGHNTGELFF TGCGCCAGCAGCTTGTCCCGTGCAGGACACAACACCGGGGAGCTGTTTTTT
- TRBJ2-2 TRBV13 - CASSLRGTTGELFF TGTGCCAGCAGCTTACGGGGAACGACCGGGGAGCTGTTTTTT
few TRBJ1-1 TRBV19 - CASIRPGATEAFF TGTGCCAGTATAAGGCCAGGGGCCACTGAAGCTTTCTTT
few TRBJ1-4 TRBV7-9 - CASSFQNEKLFF TGTGCCAGCAGCTTCCAGAATGAAAAACTGTTTTTT
- TRBJ1-1 TRBV19 TRBD1 CASSMATGANTEAFF TGTGCCAGTAGTATGGCCACAGGGGCTAACACTGAAGCTTTCTTT
- TRBJ2-7 TRBV7-3 - CASSLTPSDSYEQYF TGTGCCAGCAGCTTAACCCCCTCCGACAGCTACGAGCAGTACTTC
few TRBJ2-7 TRBV5-4 - CASSPSTHYEQYF TGTGCCAGCAGTCCCTCGACTCATTACGAGCAGTACTTC